This T cell receptor beta chain was found in a study of beta chain features in type 1 diabetes (dated by TCRdb to 2017 to 2018). General notes on the study: Mean age, gender distribution, total cell number and subset yield were not different between patients and healthy donors. Naive and central memory subsets were obtained from all 30 or so donors, but regulatory and stem cell-like memory subsets were isolated from only 8 patients and roughly eight healthy donors. In the study, TCRB repertoires of sorted circulating CD4+ T cell subsets from recently diagnosed type 1 diabetes patients were compared with those of matched healthy donors. A total of roughly 98,000,000 sorted cells were examined across all samples, and RNA yield correlated strongly with the number of cells per subset. On the study overall, not on this receptor specifically: Because the HLA sub-analyses included only small numbers of individuals, any influence of HLA type on TCRB rearrangement was left unresolved. In all four CD4+ subsets, TCRB CDR3 length was moderately but significantly shorter in type 1 diabetes patients. Sequencing cDNA rather than genomic DNA could over-represent highly expressing activated cells, although activation and CD3 levels did not differ between groups. At VDJ recombination sites, patients with type 1 diabetes made fewer insertions and deleted more nucleotides, a pattern implying thymic rearrangement abnormalities. Naive, central memory and regulatory TCRB repertoires appeared more similar among patients than among healthy donors. PCR might favor shorter templates, but patient and control samples were amplified and corrected together, so any skew would affect both groups equally.

The entire isolated RNA was reverse transcribed using the High Capacity cDNA Reverse Transcription Kit, and thus expressed TCRB transcripts were sequenced. Survey-depth immunoSEQ sequencing was performed on stem cell-like memory T cell samples, with an average of about 940,000 total reads per sample. Sorted cells were lysed in RLT buffer, and RNA was extracted using DNase-treated RNeasy Micro or Mini kits according to cell number. Each cell subset was processed separately to prevent cross-contamination, with patient and healthy donor samples processed together. Using the immunoSEQ multiplex PCR, TCRB sequences were amplified from cDNA into 87-bp fragments spanning the CDR3 region. The amplicons were sequenced using the Illumina HiSeq platform. The source study handled its data this way. Synthetic template baselines were used to correct PCR bias computationally, reads within Hamming distance 2 were collapsed together, and singletons that could not be merged were discarded. Reads were aligned against IMGT so that V, D and J genes, CDR3 length and insertions or deletions at six rearrangement sites could be assigned. Clonotype counts were normalized to sorted cell number within each subset before computing true diversity and Gini coefficients with the tcR R package. The overlap coefficient, calculated on TCRB nucleotide sequences, was used to measure repertoire sharing. TCRdb mirrors the immuneACCESS table, restricted to in-frame sequences. Some clones are absent from its copies; in checked studies, under half trace to an unresolved V gene, and the reason for the others is unknown. V, J and clone size derive from that table, while D and trimming were established from the DNA sequence. Counted in this sample were tens of thousands of clones; under 35% of them appeared once. 0.4% to 0.45% of the sample belongs to the ten largest clones.

There are a few counts of this clone. The antigen this receptor binds is unknown. The record has no base qualities; no much larger clone is one base away. From each donor, a single peripheral blood sample of about 110 mL on average was drawn into heparinised tubes. A BD FACSAria II and a panel including CD45RO, CCR7, CD25, CD127, CD95 and CD27 were used to sort naive, central memory, regulatory and stem cell-like memory CD4+ T cells. All sorted populations exceeded 95% purity. PBMCs were isolated right away by Lymphoprep density gradient centrifugation and were stained directly, without culture. To minimize batch effects, samples were stained and sorted in pairs, one healthy donor with one patient per experiment. The TCR sequence derives from a woman aged 18 to 35 in good health. The sample taken for sequencing was stem cell memory CD4+ T cells from blood. The cell subset or site label on this specimen signifies: stem cell-like memory CD4+ T cells.

The DNA is as follows: TGTGCCAGCAGCGGAGAGGGCCATTCCGGATTGCCCCAGCATTTT. This yields the protein CASSGEGHSGLPQHF. The chain links TRBV9 with TRBJ1-5, with the D gene uncertain. The CDR3, from cysteine to phenylalanine, totals 15 residues. The retained sequence is limited to the CDR3, 45 bases, with the frame set at the first base. The trim is 3 bases for V and 9 bases for J, with a gap of 19 bases between the germline ends. From the germline V gene, CDR1 is SGDLS and CDR2 is YYNGEE.